Following are 31 T cell receptor beta chains from one sample sequenced in a study of neurological immune-mediated disorders. MiXCR, run by TCRdb on the 5' RACE reads, gives a single entry per CDR3 protein. The sample lists some 33,000 distinct CDR3 sequences, approximately 1.4% seen once, with roughly 8.7% in the top ten. Sequencing was carried out using PBMCs. The receptors originated from a woman between 25 and 40 years old with multiple sclerosis.

This clonotype was seen ten or more times. V usage is TRBV6-6 and J usage is TRBJ2-1; 11 bases fit TRBD1. The CDR3 extends over 16 amino acids. The junction had 4 bases not matched to a gene; V was cut back by 4 bases and J by 2 bases. Germline V gene lookup returns CDR1 MNHNY and CDR2 SVGAGI (reference sequence). CDR3 bases: TGTGCCAGCAGTTCCCAGGGACAGGGGGCCTACAATGAGCAGTTCTTC. This sequence encodes CASSSQGQGAYNEQFF.

This clonotype came up many times. This chain joins TRBV20-1 and TRBJ2-2; D not certain. V lost 6 bases, J lost 3 bases, and 17 bases lay in between. Germline values: CDR1 DFQATT, CDR2 SNEGSKA (reference sequence). The CDR3 is 15 residues long. DNA for the CDR3: TGCAGTGCCGCCCCGGCTTTGCGGTACACCGGGGAGCTGTTTTTT. It encodes CSAAPALRYTGELFF.

The sample holds many counts of this clonotype. The chain is built from TRBV29-1 and TRBJ2-2, with D unclear. CDR3 length equals 12 residues. V lost 8 bases, J lost 1 base, and 8 bases lay in between. The germline CDR1 and CDR2 sequences are SQVTM and ANQGSEA. CDR3 nucleotide sequence: TGCAGCCCCCGACAGAACACCGGGGAGCTGTTTTTT. Its protein product is CSPRQNTGELFF.

This clonotype has at least ten counts. CDR3 region: CASRQLAVSTDTQYF. The CDR3 DNA reads TGTGCCAGCAGGCAACTAGCGGTTAGCACAGATACGCAGTATTTT. The chain couples TRBV7-2 to TRBJ2-3; TRBD2 matches 8 bases. From germline, CDR1 is SGHTA and CDR2 FQGNSA. The V gene end was trimmed by 6 bases and the J gene end by 0 bases; junction bases not matched to a gene: 5. The CDR3 is 15 amino acids.

This clonotype occurred many times. V gene TRBV12-3 or TRBV12-4 combines with J gene TRBJ2-3; 7 positions match TRBD2. The CDR3 sequence is 15 residues long. V lost 1 base to trimming and J lost 2 bases; unmatched junction nucleotides: 3. The CDR3 spells CASSLGDYSTDTQYF. The CDR3 coding sequence is TGTGCCAGCAGTTTAGGGGACTACTCCACAGATACGCAGTATTTT.

This clonotype was seen many times. The J gene is TRBJ2-3, the V gene TRBV7-2; 9 bases are a match to TRBD2. The CDR3 runs 16 residues. The V segment lost 5 bases and the J segment 0 bases; nucleotides outside the gene matches: 6. Germline values: CDR1 SGHTA, CDR2 FQGNSA. CDR3 amino acids: CASSPTSGLSTDTQYF. In nucleotides, the CDR3 is TGTGCCAGCAGCCCAACTAGCGGGCTCAGCACAGATACGCAGTATTTT.

This clonotype was seen many times. The V call is TRBV6-6, the J call TRBJ2-3, with D perhaps TRBD2 (7 bases). V lost 6 bases to trimming and J lost 0 bases, with 16 bases between them. The CDR3 sequence is 16 residues long. Germline-derived CDR1 and CDR2 are MNHNY and SVGAGI (reference sequence). The CDR3 protein is CASRPPGGASTDTQYF. Here the CDR3 DNA reads TGTGCCAGCAGGCCCCCGGGGGGCGCTAGCACAGATACGCAGTATTTT.

This clonotype was counted at least ten times. This chain links TRBV12-3 or TRBV12-4 with TRBJ2-2; perhaps TRBD2 as D (6 bases). This CDR3 comprises 13 residues. Trimming stripped 10 bases from V and 10 bases from J, with 19 bases between. This chain's CDR3 is CATSGVRGTELFF. The CDR3 DNA is TGTGCCACCTCGGGGGTGAGGGGTACGGAGCTGTTTTTT.

This clonotype was seen a handful of times. The missing conserved phenylalanine or tryptophan at the end of this CDR3 makes a read error likely. V and J are TRBV7-2 and TRBJ2-5; 8 bases fit TRBD2. The germline V gene has CDR1 SGHTA and CDR2 FQGNSA. The CDR3 sequence is 13 residues long. With V trimmed by 5 bases and J by 4 bases, 3 bases remained unmatched. The CDR3 reads CASSPGGAETQYC. CDR3 bases: TGTGCCAGCAGCCCCGGGGGGGCAGAGACCCAGTACTGC.

This clonotype has a count of ten or more. The chain has TRBV7-2 and TRBJ2-2, with D perhaps TRBD1 (5 bases). Germline V CDR1 and CDR2: SGHTA, FQGNSA. This CDR3 spans 15 amino acids. Trimming pared 5 bases from V and 4 bases from J, leaving 14 bases between. CDR3 in DNA: TGTGCCAGCAGCCTTAAGCCCCAGGGCACCGGGGAGCTGTTTTTT. Translating it yields CASSLKPQGTGELFF.

This clonotype appeared many times. V gene TRBV5-8 combines with J gene TRBJ2-3, with D tentatively TRBD1 or TRBD2 (6 bases each). The CDR3 is made up of 14 amino acids. Between the trimmed V and J ends, which lost 2 bases and 10 bases, there was a span of 17 bases. Germline V CDR1 and CDR2: SGHTS, YDEGEE. The CDR3 DNA follows: TGTGCCAGCAGCTTTTGGGGGGCGATCCCTGCGCAGTATTTT. Translated, it gives CASSFWGAIPAQYF.

This clonotype showed up many times. The chain has TRBV5-1 and TRBJ1-1; D is uncertain. Trimming stripped 0 bases from V and 1 base from J, with 10 bases between. CDR1 is SGHRS, CDR2 YFSETQ, per germline. CDR3 length: 15 residues. CDR3 nucleotide sequence: TGCGCCAGCAGCTTGGGTCGGGTTGCGAACACTGAAGCTTTCTTT. The encoded protein is CASSLGRVANTEAFF.

There are many counts of this clonotype. This chain connects TRBV15 to TRBJ1-1, with D unresolved. CDR1 LNHNV and CDR2 YYDKDF come from the germline V gene (reference sequence). This CDR3 is 15 amino acids long. Trimming pared 2 bases from V and 2 bases from J, leaving 12 bases between. This CDR3 is CATSRRRASNTEAFF. CDR3 DNA sequence: TGTGCCACCAGCAGACGACGGGCATCTAACACTGAAGCTTTCTTT.

This clonotype was seen at least ten times. The V call is TRBV20-1, the J call TRBJ1-5; weak D call: TRBD1 (5 bases). The germline CDR1 and CDR2 sequences are DFQATT and SNEGSKA (reference sequence). The CDR3 runs 15 residues. Trimming shortened V by 6 bases and J by 0 bases, and 15 bases separated the two germline ends. CDR3 amino acids: CSAKPTVPSNQPQHF. In DNA form, the CDR3 reads TGCAGTGCCAAGCCGACAGTTCCTAGCAATCAGCCCCAGCATTTT.

This clonotype was seen repeatedly, ten times or more. The rearrangement uses TRBV7-3 and TRBJ2-1; 9 bases match TRBD2. CDR3 size: 14 residues. Germline trimming cut 2 bases from V and 6 bases from J; bases unmatched to any gene: 2. Per germline, CDR1 SGHTA and CDR2 FQGTGA. The CDR3 here is CASSLAGGPNEQFF. DNA for the CDR3: TGTGCCAGCAGCTTAGCGGGGGGGCCCAATGAGCAGTTCTTC.

The table lists this clonotype with many counts. The rearrangement joins TRBV18 to TRBJ1-2; possible D gene TRBD1, 5 bases. The CDR3 is 14 residues long. V lost 0 bases and J lost 3, with 8 bases in between. CDR1 is KGHSH and CDR2 is LQKENI in the germline V gene. Here the CDR3 DNA reads TGTGCCAGCTCACCACCCCCGGGGGACTATGGCTACACCTTC. It specifies CASSPPPGDYGYTF.

In its sample, this clonotype was seen many times. The chain employs TRBV29-1 and TRBJ2-7, with 7 bases that match TRBD1. This CDR3 contains 14 residues. V gave up 3 bases and J gave up 4 bases; unmatched junction bases: 9. Germline lookup yields CDR1 SQVTM and CDR2 ANQGSEA. DNA for the CDR3: TGCAGCGTTGAGGTCCGGGACAGCCGTTACGAGCAGTACTTC. The encoded protein is CSVEVRDSRYEQYF.

This clonotype came up many times. The CDR3 is CASSFGGADTQYF. The CDR3, as DNA: TGTGCCAGCAGCTTTGGGGGCGCGGATACGCAGTATTTT. The V call is TRBV3-1, the J call TRBJ2-3; tentative D call: TRBD1 (6 bases). Germline-derived CDR1 and CDR2 are LGHDT and YNNKEL (reference sequence). V lost 5 bases to trimming and J lost 6 bases, with 12 bases between them. The CDR3 runs 13 residues.

This clonotype has ten or more counts. The CDR3 DNA sequence: TGCGCCAGCAGCTTGGGGACCGTTGGGGGAAACACCATATATTTT. Its translation: CASSLGTVGGNTIYF. V and J are TRBV5-1 and TRBJ1-3; D not resolved. V was shortened by 0 bases and J by 4 bases, with 11 bases between the two germline ends. Germline V gene sequence: CDR1 SGHRS, CDR2 YFSETQ. The CDR3 runs 15 residues.

This clonotype has ten or more counts. This chain joins TRBV5-1 and TRBJ1-2, with D maybe TRBD1 (6 bases). This CDR3 is 14 amino acids long. The germline V and J ends were trimmed by 0 bases and 3 bases, with 9 bases remaining between them. Germline-derived CDR1 and CDR2 are SGHRS and YFSETQ. DNA for the CDR3: TGCGCCAGCAGCTTGGAAGGGGGGGACTATGGCTACACCTTC. It is translated as CASSLEGGDYGYTF. The entire variable domain, with the rest obtained from reference TRBV5-1 and TRBJ1-2, is as follows: KAGVTQTPRYLIKTRGQQVTLSCSPISGHRSVSWYQQTPGQGLQFLFEYFSETQRNKGNFPGRFSGRQFSNSRSEMNVSTLELGDSALYLCASSLEGGDYGYTFGSGTRLTVV.

This clonotype was picked up many times. The rearrangement joins TRBV3-1 to TRBJ1-1, with D hard to call. The CDR3 is made up of 14 amino acids. Per germline, CDR1 LGHDT and CDR2 YNNKEL (reference sequence). The V end was cut by 4 bases, the J end by 1 base, with 10 bases between. CDR3 in DNA: TGTGCCAGCAGCCCCACAGTAAAGAACACTGAAGCTTTCTTT. It is translated as CASSPTVKNTEAFF.

This clonotype has a count of ten or more. The chain recombines TRBV29-1 with TRBJ1-2; 7 nucleotides align to TRBD1. The V segment lost 0 bases and the J segment 0 bases; nucleotides outside the gene matches: 4. The CDR3 loop spans 15 amino acids. Germline values: CDR1 SQVTM, CDR2 ANQGSEA. The CDR3 DNA sequence: TGCAGCGTTGAAGAAGGCGGGACAGCTAACTATGGCTACACCTTC. Translating gives CSVEEGGTANYGYTF.

This clonotype showed up many times. The germline gene is not matched at one end of the junction; a read error may be the cause. The chain couples TRBV7-6 to TRBJ1-1; D ambiguous. Germline V lookup: CDR1 SGHVS, CDR2 FNYEAQ. The CDR3 has 13 amino acids. The CDR3: CVSSETRDTEAFF. Here the CDR3 DNA reads TGTGTCAGCAGCGAAACTAGGGACACTGAAGCTTTCTTT.

At least ten counts were recorded for this clonotype. The chain carries TRBV5-1 and TRBJ2-7, with 9 positions matching TRBD1. J gave up 4 bases and V 5 bases, and 4 bases lay outside the gene matches. From germline, CDR1 is SGHRS and CDR2 YFSETQ. The length of the CDR3 is 13 residues. The CDR3 DNA reads as TGCGCCAGCAGACCGGGACAGGGTTACGAGCAGTACTTC. Translating gives CASRPGQGYEQYF.

This clonotype ranks as medium-sized (0.01 to 0.1%). J is TRBJ2-2 and V is TRBV27; a possible D gene is TRBD1 (6 bases). The germline V gene has CDR1 MNHEY and CDR2 SMNVEV (reference sequence). Deletions cut 6 bases from V and 0 bases from J, with 17 bases between. The CDR3 covers 17 residues. The CDR3 loop reads CASRTFLGGANTGELFF. The CDR3 DNA reads TGTGCCAGCAGGACGTTTTTAGGGGGAGCGAACACCGGGGAGCTGTTTTTT.

This clonotype was picked up many times. The chain combines TRBV29-1 with TRBJ2-3; D is undetermined. Germline V lookup: CDR1 SQVTM, CDR2 ANQGSEA. The CDR3 is 12 residues long. V was trimmed by 4 bases and J by 1 base, leaving 6 bases between them. CDR3 protein: CSVVPRTDTQYF. CDR3 bases: TGCAGCGTTGTCCCACGCACAGATACGCAGTATTTT.

The table lists this clonotype with many counts. This chain uses TRBV27 with TRBJ1-1; D unresolved. V was clipped by 3 bases and J by 2 bases, with 7 bases between them. Germline V gene data show CDR1 as MNHEY and CDR2 as SMNVEV (reference sequence). The CDR3 is 13 residues long. CDR3 nucleotide sequence: TGTGCCAGCAGTTTCCGGGGAAACACTGAAGCTTTCTTT. This encodes CASSFRGNTEAFF.

The chain uses TRBV7-7 and TRBJ2-7, with TRBD2 identical over 8 bases. Germline trimming cut 5 bases from V and 3 bases from J; bases unmatched to any gene: 9. The CDR3 has 15 amino acids. CDR1 and CDR2 (germline): SSHAT, FNYEAQ (reference sequence). Here the CDR3 reads CASSPEPGRVYEQYF. The CDR3 nucleotides read TGTGCCAGCAGCCCCGAGCCCGGGAGGGTCTACGAGCAGTACTTC.

This clonotype was seen many times. As DNA, the CDR3 is TGCAGTGCTAGGCCGGGGGCCGATGAAGCTTTCTTT. It yields the protein CSARPGADEAFF. The J gene is TRBJ1-1, the V gene TRBV20-1; tentatively, D is TRBD1 (6 bases). Trimming removed 3 bases from V and 7 bases from J, with 12 bases in between. Germline-derived CDR1 and CDR2 are DFQATT and SNEGSKA (reference sequence). This CDR3 has 12 amino acids.

This clonotype has a count of ten or more. The chain uses TRBV5-1 and TRBJ2-1, with 7 bases that match TRBD1. Germline V gives CDR1 SGHRS, CDR2 YFSETQ. V dropped 4 bases and J dropped 5; count of bases not matched to a gene: 9. CDR3 length: 15 residues. The CDR3 here is CASSQRQGSHNEQFF. The CDR3 nucleotides read TGCGCCAGCAGCCAAAGACAGGGTTCCCACAATGAGCAGTTCTTC.

At least ten counts were recorded for this clonotype. V and J are TRBV5-1 and TRBJ1-1; the match to TRBD1 covers 7 bases. Germline V gives CDR1 SGHRS, CDR2 YFSETQ. The CDR3 covers 16 residues. V dropped 3 bases and J dropped 2; count of bases not matched to a gene: 10. CDR3 region: CASSWGDRQSNTEAFF. The CDR3 region has the DNA TGCGCCAGCAGCTGGGGGGACAGACAGAGCAACACTGAAGCTTTCTTT. The full variable domain, rest sourced from reference TRBV5-1 and TRBJ1-1, is KAGVTQTPRYLIKTRGQQVTLSCSPISGHRSVSWYQQTPGQGLQFLFEYFSETQRNKGNFPGRFSGRQFSNSRSEMNVSTLELGDSALYLCASSWGDRQSNTEAFFGQGTRLTVV.